These T cell receptor beta chains were read from a single sample in a study of CD8+ T cells in alopecia areata. TCRdb's copy holds only in-frame clones and misses some; the assay was immunoSEQ multiplex PCR. The repertoire includes some 130,000 clones, more than 40% of them detected once, and around 0.46% sits in the top ten. The material was CD4+ T cells sorted from blood, obtained at week 4, from a patient treated with tofacitinib. The receptor set was obtained from a human donor with alopecia areata. Each CDR3 is given with its conserved first and last residue. D genes are given only for firm matches. Size is omitted from some rows. Given values are once, few, many or a class for expanded clones.

TRBJ2-3	TRBV5-1	-	12	-	CASSLGADTQYF	TGCGCCAGCAGCTTGGGGGCAGATACGCAGTATTTT
TRBJ1-4	TRBV29-1	-	14	few	CSVEEHATNEKLFF	TGCAGCGTAGAAGAGCACGCAACTAATGAAAAACTGTTTTTT
TRBJ1-2	TRBV4-2	-	15	-	CASSQSGDAHYGYTF	TGTGCCAGCAGCCAGTCCGGGGACGCCCACTATGGCTACACCTTC
TRBJ1-2	TRBV29-1	-	10	-	CSVRASGYTF	TGCAGCGTACGGGCCTCGGGCTACACCTTC
TRBJ2-5	TRBV25-1	TRBD1	15	-	CASSDRDRHQETQYF	TGTGCCAGCAGTGACCGGGACAGACACCAAGAGACCCAGTACTTC
TRBJ1-5	TRBV7-8	-	16	few	CASSLPVFYSNQPQHF	TGTGCCAGCAGCCTCCCGGTGTTCTATAGCAATCAGCCCCAGCATTTT
TRBJ2-5	TRBV2	-	17	once	CASSGQDGLTGQETQYF	TGTGCCAGCAGTGGGCAAGACGGGCTTACCGGCCAAGAGACCCAGTACTTC
TRBJ1-1	TRBV29-1	-	12	-	CSLRDTNTEAFF	TGCAGCCTCCGGGACACCAACACTGAAGCTTTCTTT
TRBJ1-5	TRBV15	-	14	few	CATSRGVDSQPQHF	TGTGCCACCAGCAGAGGGGTTGACAGTCAGCCCCAGCATTTT
TRBJ1-5	TRBV30	-	13	-	CAWTKDSNQPQHF	TGTGCCTGGACCAAGGACAGCAATCAGCCCCAGCATTTT
TRBJ1-2	TRBV6-5	TRBD1	14	-	CASSSTGRDYGYTF	TGTGCCAGCAGTTCGACAGGGAGAGACTATGGCTACACCTTC
TRBJ2-3	TRBV6-1	-	14	-	CASLRAASTDTQYF	TGTGCCAGCCTTCGGGCGGCTAGCACAGATACGCAGTATTTT
TRBJ2-7	TRBV30	TRBD1	16	once	CAWRGFRDRGPYEQYF	TGTGCCTGGAGGGGATTCCGGGACAGGGGACCCTACGAGCAGTACTTC
TRBJ1-1	TRBV9	TRBD1	14	few	CASSERQGGTEAFF	TGTGCCAGCAGCGAGCGACAGGGAGGGACTGAAGCTTTCTTT
TRBJ1-2	TRBV15	-	13	-	CATSRTDKDGYTF	TGTGCCACCAGCAGGACGGACAAGGATGGCTACACCTTC
TRBJ1-5	TRBV5-1	-	15	-	CASSLTPGGNQPQHF	TGCGCCAGCAGCCTCACCCCGGGCGGTAATCAGCCCCAGCATTTT
TRBJ2-3	TRBV5-6	TRBD2	16	-	CASSSLAGASTDTQYF	TGTGCCAGCAGCTCCTTAGCGGGGGCCAGCACAGATACGCAGTATTTT
TRBJ1-1	TRBV29-1	-	13	-	CSVEGRMNTEAFF	TGCAGCGTTGAGGGCAGGATGAACACTGAAGCTTTCTTT
TRBJ1-2	TRBV27	TRBD1	13	-	CASRTGFGYGYTF	TGTGCCAGCCGGACAGGGTTCGGCTATGGCTACACCTTC
TRBJ1-5	TRBV30	-	14	-	CAWSVDGSNQPQHF	TGTGCCTGGAGTGTAGATGGTAGCAATCAGCCCCAGCATTTT
TRBJ1-1	TRBV29-1	-	11	-	CSVAGVTEAFF	TGCAGCGTTGCAGGGGTCACTGAAGCTTTCTTT
TRBJ2-1	TRBV5-4	-	12	-	CASSTTDREQFF	TGTGCCAGCAGCACCACAGACAGGGAGCAGTTCTTC
TRBJ2-5	TRBV5-1	-	15	once	CASSLLPDRQETQYF	TGCGCCAGCAGCTTGTTGCCGGATCGCCAAGAGACCCAGTACTTC
TRBJ2-2	TRBV7-8	-	11	-	CASSLARGPFF	TGTGCCAGCAGCTTAGCGCGGGGACCGTTTTTT
TRBJ1-2	TRBV25-1	-	13	few	CASRTSPGGGYTF	TGTGCCAGCCGAACATCTCCCGGGGGCGGCTACACCTTC
TRBJ1-6	TRBV5-1	-	14	-	CASSPGRSNSPLHF	TGCGCCAGCAGCCCAGGACGGTCTAATTCACCCCTCCACTTT
TRBJ2-7	TRBV6-5	TRBD2	14	few	CASSLAGARYEQYF	TGTGCCAGCAGCCTAGCGGGGGCCAGATACGAGCAGTACTTC
TRBJ1-4	TRBV15	TRBD1	14	-	CATSRGQGSEKLFF	TGTGCCACCAGCAGGGGACAGGGCTCCGAAAAACTGTTTTTT
TRBJ1-2	TRBV5-1	TRBD1	14	-	CASSSGGGDYGYTF	TGCGCCAGCAGCTCGGGAGGGGGCGACTATGGCTACACCTTC
TRBJ2-7	TRBV7-9	-	14	few	CASSSTGVSLEQYF	TGTGCCAGCAGCTCCACGGGAGTCTCCCTGGAGCAGTACTTC
TRBJ2-5	TRBV29-1	-	13	-	CSVGTLLQETQYF	TGCAGCGTTGGGACGCTCCTCCAAGAGACCCAGTACTTC
TRBJ2-7	TRBV4-1	TRBD2	17	few	CASSQDRGLAGGLEQYF	TGCGCCAGCAGCCAAGATAGGGGACTAGCGGGAGGGCTCGAGCAGTACTTC
TRBJ1-1	TRBV29-1	-	11	-	CSASPVTEAFF	TGCAGCGCGAGCCCCGTAACTGAAGCTTTCTTT
TRBJ1-6	TRBV30	-	13	few	CAWSVGYSEPLHF	TGTGCCTGGAGTGTAGGATATTCCGAACCCCTCCACTTT
TRBJ2-1	TRBV2	-	14	once	CASRPGSHDNEQFF	TGTGCCAGCAGACCGGGATCCCACGACAATGAGCAGTTCTTC
TRBJ1-1	TRBV29-1	-	13	-	CSVVKTLNTEAFF	TGCAGCGTTGTGAAAACCTTGAACACTGAAGCTTTCTTT